These 23 T cell receptor beta chains were all obtained from the same sample, sequenced in a study of monozygotic twins with inflammatory bowel disease. TCRdb reprocessed the 5' RACE reads, keeping one entry per CDR3 protein, no DNA. The record lists 440,000 or so distinct CDR3 sequences, of which the ten most abundant hold 2% to 3%. Sequenced input: blood. All receptors come from a human donor with ulcerative colitis or Crohn's disease, or a healthy co-twin of an affected twin (not recorded which).

V is TRBV3-1 and J is TRBJ1-6; TCRdb's D call of TRBD1 is untestable without DNA. The CDR3 loop spans 15 amino acids. CDR1 and CDR2 (germline): LGHDT, YNNKEL (reference sequence). This chain's CDR3 is CASSFRTGGNSPLHF.

The chain couples TRBV21-1 to TRBJ2-1; checking the TCRdb D call of TRBD2 is not possible without DNA. TRBV21-1 is an annotated pseudogene. The CDR3 has 16 residues. The CDR3 reads CASSKSNSGDYNEQFF.

This chain uses TRBV18 with TRBJ2-1. The CDR3 consists of 16 residues. The V gene's germline CDR1 is KGHSH and CDR2 LQKENI. CDR3 sequence reads: CASSPPSGGSYNEQFF.

The rearrangement links TRBV12-3 or TRBV12-4 to TRBJ2-3; TCRdb indicates TRBD2, and absent DNA this call remains unverified. The CDR3 totals 14 residues. CDR3 protein: CASSLLAGLDTQYF.

V gene TRBV27 combines with J gene TRBJ1-4. The CDR3 spans 14 residues. Looked up from germline, CDR1 is MNHEY and CDR2 is SMNVEV (reference sequence). The chain's CDR3 is CASSLQATNEKLFF.

The chain combines TRBV9 with TRBJ2-2; checking the TCRdb D call of TRBD2 is not possible without DNA. CDR1 and CDR2 (germline): SGDLS, YYNGEE. This CDR3 comprises 21 residues. The CDR3 loop reads CASSASLVPGLAGSNTGELFF.

The genes are TRBV4-2 and TRBJ2-2; TCRdb names TRBD2, which stays unverified in the absence of DNA. Germline V lookup: CDR1 LGHNA, CDR2 YNFKEQ. The CDR3 spans 17 residues. This chain's CDR3 is CASSQEGGRGGTGELFF.

CDR3 sequence reads: CASSLVGTSGVRSYNEQFF. The rearrangement uses TRBV11-1 and TRBJ2-1; the D gene TCRdb calls, TRBD2, cannot be checked with no DNA. Germline V gene data show CDR1 as SGHAT and CDR2 as FQDESV (reference sequence). There are 19 residues in the CDR3.

The J gene is TRBJ1-2, the V gene TRBV7-9. The CDR3 extends over 15 amino acids. The germline CDR1 and CDR2 sequences are SEHNR and FQNEAQ (reference sequence). CDR3 region: CASSLVWADNYGYTF.

CDR3 in amino acids: CASSTGTSGSRYEQYF. The chain employs TRBV19 and TRBJ2-7; the TCRdb call, TRBD2, lacks DNA for checking. The V gene's germline CDR1 is LNHDA and CDR2 SQIVND (reference sequence). The CDR3 totals 16 residues. The full variable domain, completed using reference TRBV19 and TRBJ2-7, is DGGITQSPKYLFRKEGQNVTLSCEQNLNHDAMYWYRQDPGQGLRLIYYSQIVNDFQKGDIAEGYSVSREKKESFPLTVTSAQKNPTAFYLCASSTGTSGSRYEQYFGPGTRLTVT.

The chain is built from TRBV27 and TRBJ1-2; lacking DNA, the TRBD1 call made by TCRdb goes unchecked. The CDR3 spans 17 residues. Germline V gene data show CDR1 as MNHEY and CDR2 as SMNVEV (reference sequence). The chain's CDR3 is CASSSNNLRGFGGGYTF.

The chain carries TRBV12-3 or TRBV12-4 and TRBJ1-2; TCRdb lists TRBD1, though no DNA is available to test this call. CDR3 length: 14 residues. This CDR3 reads CASSGTAGLLGYTF.

The chain combines TRBV3-1 with TRBJ2-3; the TRBD1 assignment by TCRdb is unverifiable without DNA. This CDR3 is 14 amino acids long. The V gene's germline CDR1 is LGHDT and CDR2 YNNKEL (reference sequence). The CDR3 here is CASSQDSAPDTQYF.

The genes are TRBV18 and TRBJ1-4; TCRdb's assignment of TRBD1 cannot be checked, as there is no DNA. The CDR3 has 14 amino acids. Germline V gene sequence: CDR1 KGHSH, CDR2 LQKENI. The CDR3 sequence: CASSSDRGNEKLFF.

The V gene is TRBV27, the J gene TRBJ2-7; the D call from TCRdb, TRBD1, cannot be confirmed without DNA. The CDR3 totals 13 residues. CDR1 and CDR2 (germline): MNHEY, SMNVEV (reference sequence). The CDR3: CASSLTGLGEQYF.

The V gene is TRBV7-2, the J gene TRBJ2-1; TCRdb returns TRBD2, unconfirmable since there is no DNA. The germline gives CDR1 SGHTA, CDR2 FQGNSA. The CDR3 spans 16 residues. The chain's CDR3 is CASSPKTGLPRNEQFF.

V is TRBV18 and J is TRBJ2-7. The CDR3 consists of 14 residues. CDR1 and CDR2 from the germline V gene are KGHSH and LQKENI. The CDR3 here is CASSPIRGSYEQYF.

The V gene is TRBV5-1, the J gene TRBJ2-5; the TCRdb call, TRBD2, lacks DNA for checking. The CDR3 extends over 14 amino acids. CDR1 is SGHRS and CDR2 is YFSETQ in the germline V gene. The CDR3 region is CASSLGAVGETQYF.

The chain has TRBV20-1 and TRBJ1-5; checking the TCRdb D call of TRBD1 is not possible without DNA. The CDR3 is 21 amino acids. CDR1 is DFQATT, CDR2 SNEGSKA, per germline (reference sequence). Here the CDR3 reads CSARSLQAGDLLGYSNQPQHF.

This chain connects TRBV19 to TRBJ2-3; TCRdb's D call of TRBD1 is untestable without DNA. Germline values: CDR1 LNHDA, CDR2 SQIVND (reference sequence). This CDR3 has 15 amino acids. The CDR3 region is CASSRGTGSTDTQYF.

This chain links TRBV7-3 with TRBJ2-7; TCRdb calls TRBD1, which cannot be checked without DNA. The CDR3 is 14 residues long. CDR1 is SGHTA and CDR2 is FQGTGA in the germline V gene. The chain's CDR3 is CASSPEAQGDEQYF.

V gene TRBV3-1 combines with J gene TRBJ1-1; TCRdb's D call of TRBD1 is untestable without DNA. The CDR3 consists of 14 residues. Germline V CDR1 and CDR2: LGHDT, YNNKEL (reference sequence). The CDR3 region is CASSQGGTVAEAFF.

The chain joins TRBV7-9 to TRBJ1-4; TCRdb reports TRBD1, a call that lacks DNA to check it against. The CDR3 is made up of 17 amino acids. Germline assignment: CDR1 SEHNR and CDR2 FQNEAQ (reference sequence). The CDR3 is CASSLDPVRGHAEKLFF. The full variable domain, completed using reference TRBV7-9 and TRBJ1-4, is DTGVSQNPRHKITKRGQNVTFRCDPISEHNRLYWYRQTLGQGPEFLTYFQNEAQLEKSRLLSDRFSAERPKGSFSTLEIQRTEQGDSAMYLCASSLDPVRGHAEKLFFGSGTQLSVL.